This T cell receptor beta chain emerged from a study of blood T cell repertoires in COVID-19 (dated by TCRdb to about 2020). About the full investigation: Collaborator samples came from the United States, Italy and Spain and covered acute and convalescent phases of COVID-19. Deeply sampled blood TCRbeta repertoires from subjects exposed to, actively infected with, or recovered from COVID-19 were included in the dataset. The samples were drawn from the first 160 participants of the ongoing ImmuneRACE study and from 1,254 subjects provided by 6 global collaborators. The prospective study material was composed of cDNA or gDNA derived from T cells, B-cell-depleted T cells, or PBMCs. The repertoires were released in a freely available public database intended as a resource for research on the immune response to SARS-CoV-2. HLA class I and class II types, where available, came from metadata supplied by the sample provider rather than from assay-based typing. A de-identified subject ID, COVID-19 status, age in years and sex were almost always included in the sample metadata.

The collaborating institutions used their own protocols to collect whole blood in K2EDTA tubes. For TCRbeta analysis, collaborator samples were shipped as frozen whole blood, as isolated PBMCs, or as DNA extracted from either sample type. TCRbeta CDR3 regions were amplified from genomic DNA using the immunoSEQ Assay, a bias-controlled multiplex PCR. Regarding the original processing steps: Within the assay, amplification of reference gene primers was used to estimate how many nucleated cells each sample contained. To quantify the absolute abundance of each unique TCRbeta CDR3 rearrangement, sequence reads were collapsed and filtered. Productive Simpson clonality was computed per sample as the square root of Simpson's diversity index over productive rearrangements. TCRdb mirrors the immuneACCESS table, restricted to in-frame sequences. Some clones are absent from its copies; in checked studies, under half trace to an unresolved V gene, and the reason for the others is unknown. V, J and clone size derive from that table, while D and trimming were established from the DNA sequence. This sample has about 160,000 clones in its table, and roughly 73% of those were observed once. 2.5% to 3% of the sample comes from the top ten.

This clone was detected ten times or more. Its binding antigen is unknown. Base qualities were left out, and no much larger clone turns up one base away. Broader findings and caveats from the paper: The amount of clinical and demographic metadata varied by source and participant and was provided uncurated.

For this chain, trimming is 5 bases at the V end and 7 bases at the J end, and the number of junction bases without a gene match is 6. From a lookup of the germline V gene, CDR1 and CDR2 are SGHAT and FQNNGV. The CDR3 contains 14 residues, cysteine and phenylalanine counted. Only CDR3 DNA remains: 42 bases, in frame from the first base. The receptor was isolated from a man between 65 and 80 years old with acute or convalescent COVID-19. The sequence links TRBV11-2 to TRBJ2-1, with TRBD2 identical over 9 junction bases. Sequenced input: peripheral blood. CDR3 reads: CASSPGLARNEQFF. The DNA sequence is as follows: TGTGCCAGCAGCCCGGGACTAGCAAGGAATGAGCAGTTCTTC.